This T cell receptor (beta chain) was obtained from a study of blood T cell repertoires in COVID-19. CDR1 is MGHRA and CDR2 is YSYEKL in the germline V gene. This CDR3 spans 16 amino acids. The V and J ends lost 1 base and 3 bases respectively, with 12 bases between them. The repertoire was sequenced with immunoSEQ multiplex PCR; TCRdb's copy has only in-frame clones and lacks some. This table has more than 85,000 clones, around three quarters appearing once. This TCR was recovered from an older woman with acute or convalescent COVID-19. V gene TRBV4-1 combines with J gene TRBJ2-2; D not resolved. Material: peripheral blood. The CDR3 here is CASSQAHSIDTGELFF. In nucleotides, the CDR3 is TGCGCCAGCAGCCAAGCGCACTCAATTGACACCGGGGAGCTGTTTTTT.